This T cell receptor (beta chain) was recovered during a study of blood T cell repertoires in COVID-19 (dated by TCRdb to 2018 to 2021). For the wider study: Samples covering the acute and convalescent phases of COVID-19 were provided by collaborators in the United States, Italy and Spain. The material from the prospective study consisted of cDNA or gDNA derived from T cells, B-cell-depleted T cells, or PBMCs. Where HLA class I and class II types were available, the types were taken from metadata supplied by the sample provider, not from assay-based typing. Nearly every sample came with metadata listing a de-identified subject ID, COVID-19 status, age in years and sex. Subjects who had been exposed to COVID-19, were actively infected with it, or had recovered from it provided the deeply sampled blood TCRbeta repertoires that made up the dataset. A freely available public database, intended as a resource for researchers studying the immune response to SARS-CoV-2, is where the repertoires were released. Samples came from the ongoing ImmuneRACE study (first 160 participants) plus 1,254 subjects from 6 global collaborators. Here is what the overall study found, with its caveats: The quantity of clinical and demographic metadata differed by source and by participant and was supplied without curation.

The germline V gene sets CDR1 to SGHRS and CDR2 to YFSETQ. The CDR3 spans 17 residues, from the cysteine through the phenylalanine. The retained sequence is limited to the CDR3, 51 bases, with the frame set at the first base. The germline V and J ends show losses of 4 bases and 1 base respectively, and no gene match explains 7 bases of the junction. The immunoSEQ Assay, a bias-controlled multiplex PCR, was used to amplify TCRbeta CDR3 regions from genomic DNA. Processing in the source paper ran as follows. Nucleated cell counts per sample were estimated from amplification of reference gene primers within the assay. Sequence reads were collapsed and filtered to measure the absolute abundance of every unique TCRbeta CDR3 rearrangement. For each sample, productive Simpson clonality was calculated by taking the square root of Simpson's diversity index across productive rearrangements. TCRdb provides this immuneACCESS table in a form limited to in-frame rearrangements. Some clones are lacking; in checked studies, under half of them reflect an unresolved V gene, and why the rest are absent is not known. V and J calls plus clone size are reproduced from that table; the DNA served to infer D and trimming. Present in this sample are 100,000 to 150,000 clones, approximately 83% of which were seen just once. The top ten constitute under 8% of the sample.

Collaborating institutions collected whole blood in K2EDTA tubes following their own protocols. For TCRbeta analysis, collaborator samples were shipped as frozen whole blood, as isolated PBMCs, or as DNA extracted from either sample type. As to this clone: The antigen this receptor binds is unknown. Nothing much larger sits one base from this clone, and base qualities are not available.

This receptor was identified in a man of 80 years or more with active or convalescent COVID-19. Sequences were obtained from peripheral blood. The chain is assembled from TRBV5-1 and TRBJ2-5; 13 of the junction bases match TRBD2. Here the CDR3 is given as CASSLGLAGAFQETQYF. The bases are TGCGCCAGCAGCCTAGGACTAGCGGGAGCATTCCAAGAGACCCAGTACTTC.